This TCR beta chain was identified in a study of post-analysis software for immune sequencing data. Incorporated into the TCR beta cDNA libraries were unique molecular identifiers, which served to reduce PCR and sequencing biases. MiXCR, applied by TCRdb to the PCR reads, yields one record per CDR3 protein. Here the sample spans more than 450,000 distinct CDR3 sequences, around 31% being singletons. This clonotype occurred many times. The sequence was collected from a girl aged 2-17 years with multiple sclerosis. Sample: blood.

The CDR3 is CASSLAGGLPYEQYF. CDR3 in DNA: TGTGCCAGCAGCTTAGCGGGGGGCCTTCCCTACGAGCAGTACTTC. The chain uses TRBV7-3 and TRBJ2-7; 8 nucleotides agree with TRBD2. Germline lookup yields CDR1 SGHTA and CDR2 FQGTGA. V dropped 2 bases and J dropped 2; count of bases not matched to a gene: 5. This CDR3 has 15 amino acids.